This T cell receptor beta chain was recorded in a study of blood T cell repertoires in COVID-19. As for the study in general: The samples span acute and convalescent COVID-19 from the United States, Italy and Spain. PBMCs, B-cell-depleted T cells, or T cells provided the cDNA or gDNA that made up the material.

Losses at the gene ends were 5 bases for V and 3 bases for J; bases not matched to a gene: 6. The CDR3 runs to 15 residues. CDR1 and CDR2 (germline): SQVTM, ANQGSEA. Study processing details: Amplified reference gene primers provided the basis for estimating nucleated cell counts. Generated by immunoSEQ multiplex PCR, the TCRdb table keeps only in-frame clones and is missing some. V, J and clone size derive from that table, while D and trimming were established from the DNA sequence. Seen here are 40,000 to 50,000 clones, over 75% observed once, and the top ten hold over 4%. This clonotype was sampled from a man between 65 and 79 years old with acute or convalescent COVID-19. The genes are TRBV29-1 and TRBJ2-1; the match to TRBD2 covers 11 bases. Sequencing was carried out using peripheral blood. CDR3 sequence: CSVRLAGSNYNEQFF. In DNA form, the CDR3 reads TGCAGCGTTAGACTAGCGGGATCAAACTACAATGAGCAGTTCTTC.